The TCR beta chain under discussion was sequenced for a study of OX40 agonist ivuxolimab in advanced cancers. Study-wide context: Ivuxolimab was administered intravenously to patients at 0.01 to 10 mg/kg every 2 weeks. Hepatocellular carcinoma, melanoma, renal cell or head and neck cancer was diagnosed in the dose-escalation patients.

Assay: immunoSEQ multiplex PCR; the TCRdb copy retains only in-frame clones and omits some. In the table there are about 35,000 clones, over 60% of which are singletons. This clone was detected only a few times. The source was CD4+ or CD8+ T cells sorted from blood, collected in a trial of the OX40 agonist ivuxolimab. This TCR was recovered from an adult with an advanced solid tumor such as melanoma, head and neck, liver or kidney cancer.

The CDR3 loop is CAWSVGGTRGEKLFF. The CDR3 DNA follows: TGTGCCTGGAGTGTCGGGGGGACAAGAGGTGAAAAACTGTTTTTT. V gene TRBV30 combines with J gene TRBJ1-4, with a tentative D call TRBD1 (6 bases). CDR3 size: 15 residues. From germline, CDR1 is GTSNPN and CDR2 SVGIG (reference sequence). V shed 0 bases and J shed 7 bases, with 15 bases lying between them.